This T cell receptor beta chain was profiled in a study of neurological immune-mediated disorders. Study observations and caveats: The study phylogenetically grouped the repertoires of 18 of 34 multiple sclerosis patients into one related-CDR3 cluster, a possible signature. In HTLV-1-associated myelopathy, TCR clonal expansion was greatest, and in multiple sclerosis it was least, below healthy controls. None of the CDR3 amino acid sequences in expanded clones turned up in more than one subject, which points to private repertoires in all groups.

Each CDR3 protein is one row after TCRdb ran MiXCR on the 5' RACE reads. Among more than 75,000 distinct CDR3 sequences listed, under 4.5% were seen once. This clonotype is classed as medium-sized. The antigen is unknown. CDR1 and CDR2 (germline): SGHRS, YFSETQ. The V end was cut by 1 base, the J end by 7 bases, with 12 bases between. This CDR3 is built from 13 residues. The rearrangement uses TRBV5-1 and TRBJ2-7; either TRBD1 or TRBD2 may supply D (5 bases each). Material: PBMCs. The TCR originated in a woman in her 50s with multiple sclerosis. The CDR3, as DNA: TGCGCCAGCAGCTTGTCTTTTGGGGGAGAGCAGTACTTC. Protein product: CASSLSFGGEQYF.